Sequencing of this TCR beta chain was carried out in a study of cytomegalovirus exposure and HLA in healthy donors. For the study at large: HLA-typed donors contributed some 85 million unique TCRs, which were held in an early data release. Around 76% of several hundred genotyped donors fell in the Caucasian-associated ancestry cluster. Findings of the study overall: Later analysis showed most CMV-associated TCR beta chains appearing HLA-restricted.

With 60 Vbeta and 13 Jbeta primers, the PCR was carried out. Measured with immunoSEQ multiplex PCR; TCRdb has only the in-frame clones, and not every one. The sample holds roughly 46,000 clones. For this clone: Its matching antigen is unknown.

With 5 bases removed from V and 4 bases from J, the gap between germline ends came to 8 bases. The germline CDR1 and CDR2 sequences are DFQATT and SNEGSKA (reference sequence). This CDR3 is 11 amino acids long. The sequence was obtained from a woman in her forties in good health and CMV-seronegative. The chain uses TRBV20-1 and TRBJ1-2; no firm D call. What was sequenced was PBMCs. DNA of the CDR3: TGCAGTGCTTCGACATTCTATGGCTACACCTTC. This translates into CSASTFYGYTF.